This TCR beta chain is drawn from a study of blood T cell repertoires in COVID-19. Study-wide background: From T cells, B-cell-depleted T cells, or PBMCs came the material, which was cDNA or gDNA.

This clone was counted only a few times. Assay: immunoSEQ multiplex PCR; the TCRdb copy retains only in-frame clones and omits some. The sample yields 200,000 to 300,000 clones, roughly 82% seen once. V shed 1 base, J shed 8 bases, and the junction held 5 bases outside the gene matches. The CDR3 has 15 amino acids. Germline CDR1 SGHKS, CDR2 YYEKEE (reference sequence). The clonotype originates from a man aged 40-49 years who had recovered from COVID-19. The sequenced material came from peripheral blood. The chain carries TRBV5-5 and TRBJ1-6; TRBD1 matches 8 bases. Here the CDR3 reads CASSLWPQGDSPLHF. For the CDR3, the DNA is TGTGCCAGCAGCTTGTGGCCACAGGGGGATTCACCCCTCCACTTT. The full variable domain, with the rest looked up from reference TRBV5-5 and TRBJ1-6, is DAGVTQSPTHLIKTRGQQVTLRCSPISGHKSVSWYQQVLGQGPQFIFQYYEKEERGRGNFPDRFSARQFPNYSSELNVNALLLGDSALYLCASSLWPQGDSPLHFGNGTRLTVT.